Following are 13 T cell receptor beta chains from one sample sequenced in a study of control samples from healthy donors and cancer patients. Assay: immunoSEQ multiplex PCR; the TCRdb copy retains only in-frame clones and omits some. The table lists 350,000 to 450,000 clones, around 90% of them singletons. What was sequenced was PBMCs. Receptor source: a man in his forties with head and neck cancer.

J is TRBJ2-7 and V is TRBV28, with 10 bases fitting TRBD2. The CDR3 loop spans 17 amino acids. The J segment lost 1 base and the V segment lost 5 bases, leaving 11 bases of the junction unmatched. The germline V gene encodes CDR1 MDHEN and CDR2 SYDVKM. CDR3 loop: CASSPPSGSWGSYEQYF. The CDR3 coding sequence is TGTGCCAGCAGTCCCCCTAGCGGGAGCTGGGGATCCTACGAGCAGTACTTC.

The chain has TRBV10-1 and TRBJ2-2; maybe TRBD1 (5 bases). Trimming pared 6 bases from V and 1 base from J, leaving 9 bases between. There are 14 residues in the CDR3. The germline V gene has CDR1 WNHNN and CDR2 SYGVQD (reference sequence). The chain's CDR3 is CASSPTENTGELFF. CDR3 bases: TGCGCCAGCAGCCCGACAGAGAACACCGGGGAGCTGTTTTTT.

V is TRBV7-3 and J is TRBJ1-1; 9 bases are shared with TRBD1. CDR3 size: 13 residues. The germline CDR1 and CDR2 sequences are SGHTA and FQGTGA. V shed 3 bases and J 6 bases; nucleotides not matched to a gene: 2. As DNA, the CDR3 is TGTGCCAGCAGCTTGGACAGGGGCGCTGAAGCTTTCTTT. It specifies CASSLDRGAEAFF.

The chain carries TRBV2 and TRBJ1-1, with D possibly being TRBD1 (5 bases). Trimming removed 1 base from V and 8 bases from J, with 8 bases in between. Germline V lookup: CDR1 SNHLY, CDR2 FYNNEI. The length of the CDR3 is 12 residues. The CDR3 sequence is CASSEEGREAFF. The CDR3 DNA is TGTGCCAGCAGTGAAGAGGGGAGAGAAGCTTTCTTT.

The chain joins TRBV7-9 to TRBJ2-3; tentative D call: TRBD1 (5 bases). The V end lost 5 bases, the J end lost 0 bases, and 15 bases lay between the germline ends. CDR1 is SEHNR, CDR2 FQNEAQ, per germline (reference sequence). The CDR3 has 16 amino acids. CDR3 region: CASSTPDSRSTDTQYF. Written as DNA, the CDR3 is TGTGCCAGCAGCACCCCCGACAGTAGAAGCACAGATACGCAGTATTTT.

CDR3 region: CASSLRVGGNEQFF. The DNA for the CDR3 is TGTGCCAGCAGCTTAAGGGTCGGCGGGAATGAGCAGTTCTTC. The chain combines TRBV7-2 with TRBJ2-1, with TRBD2 as a possible D gene (5 bases). The CDR3 covers 14 residues. V was pared by 2 bases and J by 7 bases, with 12 bases between. In germline, CDR1 is SGHTA, CDR2 FQGNSA.

This chain uses TRBV29-1 with TRBJ2-5, with a weak D call TRBD2 (5 bases). V lost 0 bases, J lost 5 bases, and 16 bases lay in between. Germline V gene lookup returns CDR1 SQVTM and CDR2 ANQGSEA. The CDR3 is 15 amino acids. The CDR3 loop is CSVEDRGGSRETQYF. Here the CDR3 DNA reads TGCAGCGTTGAAGATCGGGGTGGTTCGAGGGAGACCCAGTACTTC.

As to this clone: The same CDR3 can be traced to other DNA sequences in this sample. The CDR3 loop is CASSRSGNQPQHF. The CDR3 DNA sequence: TGTGCCAGCTCTAGGTCAGGCAATCAGCCCCAGCATTTT. The V and J genes are TRBV18 and TRBJ1-5; D is unclear. Germline assignment: CDR1 KGHSH and CDR2 LQKENI. Trimming removed 6 bases at V and 2 bases at J, with 8 bases between. The CDR3 consists of 13 residues.

V gene TRBV7-9 combines with J gene TRBJ1-5; 10 bases are a match to TRBD1. This CDR3 has 15 residues. V dropped 5 bases and J dropped 6; count of bases not matched to a gene: 7. Germline lookup yields CDR1 SEHNR and CDR2 FQNEAQ (reference sequence). The CDR3 nucleotides read TGTGCCAGCAGCCTGACAGGGGGCGCGGGTCAGCCCCAGCATTTT. Its translation is CASSLTGGAGQPQHF.

The chain is built from TRBV11-2 and TRBJ1-1, with TRBD1 matching over 9 bases. This CDR3 has 16 residues. From germline, CDR1 is SGHAT and CDR2 FQNNGV. The trim removed 1 base at V and 4 bases at J, leaving 7 bases unmatched. CDR3: CASSLAGQGSGTEAFF. The DNA of the CDR3 is TGTGCCAGCAGCTTAGCGGGACAGGGATCGGGCACTGAAGCTTTCTTT.

V and J are TRBV30 and TRBJ2-1, with D perhaps TRBD1 (6 bases). The ends were cut back, 3 bases at V and 5 bases at J, with 11 bases in the middle. Per germline, CDR1 GTSNPN and CDR2 SVGIG (reference sequence). The CDR3 is 13 amino acids. CDR3 region: CAWSRGFNNEQFF. CDR3 bases: TGTGCCTGGAGCAGGGGATTTAACAATGAGCAGTTCTTC.

The genes are TRBV3-1 (or the pseudogene TRBV3-2) and TRBJ1-1, with TRBD1 as a possible D gene (6 bases). The CDR3 sequence is 12 residues long. With 4 bases removed from V and 3 bases from J, the gap between germline ends came to 6 bases. Germline V CDR1 and CDR2: LGHDT, YNNKEL (reference sequence). The CDR3 spells CASSRQDTEAFF. CDR3 nucleotides: TGTGCCAGCAGCCGACAGGACACTGAAGCTTTCTTT.

The rearrangement joins TRBV24-1 to TRBJ2-5; D might be TRBD2 (6 bases). The V end was cut by 1 base, the J end by 3 bases, with 14 bases between. The germline V gene has CDR1 KGHDR and CDR2 SFDVKD. This CDR3 comprises 16 residues. The CDR3 DNA is TGTGCCACCAGTGATTTAGGGGAGGAAGCTGAAGAGACCCAGTACTTC. It is translated as CATSDLGEEAEETQYF.